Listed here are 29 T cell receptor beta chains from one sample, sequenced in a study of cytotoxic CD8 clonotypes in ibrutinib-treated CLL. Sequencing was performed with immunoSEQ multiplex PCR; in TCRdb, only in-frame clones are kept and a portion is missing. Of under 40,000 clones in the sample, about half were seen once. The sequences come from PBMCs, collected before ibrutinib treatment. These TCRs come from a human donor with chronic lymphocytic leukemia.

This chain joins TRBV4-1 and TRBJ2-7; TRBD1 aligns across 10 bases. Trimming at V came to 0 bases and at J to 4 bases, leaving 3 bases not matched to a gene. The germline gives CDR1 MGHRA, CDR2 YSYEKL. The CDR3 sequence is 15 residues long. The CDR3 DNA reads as TGCGCCAGCAGCCAAGAGACAGGGGGCTTATACGAGCAGTACTTC. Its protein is CASSQETGGLYEQYF.

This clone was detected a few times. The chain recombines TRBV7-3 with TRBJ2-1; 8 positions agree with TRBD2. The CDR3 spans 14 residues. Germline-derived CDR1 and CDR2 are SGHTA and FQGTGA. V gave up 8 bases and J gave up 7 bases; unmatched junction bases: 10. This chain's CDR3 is CASAGGRDPNEQFF. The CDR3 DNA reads TGTGCCAGCGCGGGGGGACGGGACCCTAATGAGCAGTTCTTC.

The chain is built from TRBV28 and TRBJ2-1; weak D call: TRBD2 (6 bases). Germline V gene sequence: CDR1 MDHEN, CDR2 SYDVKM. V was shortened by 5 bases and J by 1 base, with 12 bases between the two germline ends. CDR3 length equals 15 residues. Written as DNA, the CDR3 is TGTGCCAGCAGTACTCTAGCGCCGTCCTACAATGAGCAGTTCTTC. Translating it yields CASSTLAPSYNEQFF.

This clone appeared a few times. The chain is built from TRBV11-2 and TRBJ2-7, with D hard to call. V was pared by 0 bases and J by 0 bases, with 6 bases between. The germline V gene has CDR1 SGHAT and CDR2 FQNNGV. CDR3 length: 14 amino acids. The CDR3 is CASSLDPVSYEQYF. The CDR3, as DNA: TGTGCCAGCAGCTTAGATCCAGTCTCCTACGAGCAGTACTTC. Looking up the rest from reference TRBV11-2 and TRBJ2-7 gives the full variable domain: EAGVAQSPRYKIIEKRQSVAFWCNPISGHATLYWYQQILGQGPKLLIQFQNNGVVDDSQLPKDRFSAERLKGVDSTLKIQPAKLEDSAVYLCASSLDPVSYEQYFGPGTRLTVT.

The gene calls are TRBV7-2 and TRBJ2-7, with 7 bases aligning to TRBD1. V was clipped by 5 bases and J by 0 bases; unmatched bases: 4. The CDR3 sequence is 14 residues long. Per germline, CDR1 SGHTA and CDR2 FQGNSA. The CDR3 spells CASSLWDSSYEQYF. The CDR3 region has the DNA TGTGCCAGCAGCCTGTGGGACAGCTCCTACGAGCAGTACTTC.

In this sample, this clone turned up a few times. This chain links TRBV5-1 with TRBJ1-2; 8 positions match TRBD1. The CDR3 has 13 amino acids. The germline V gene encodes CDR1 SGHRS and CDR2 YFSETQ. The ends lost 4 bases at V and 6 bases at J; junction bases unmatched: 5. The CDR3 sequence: CASSMTGVDGYTF. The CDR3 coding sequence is TGCGCCAGCAGCATGACAGGGGTCGATGGCTACACCTTC.

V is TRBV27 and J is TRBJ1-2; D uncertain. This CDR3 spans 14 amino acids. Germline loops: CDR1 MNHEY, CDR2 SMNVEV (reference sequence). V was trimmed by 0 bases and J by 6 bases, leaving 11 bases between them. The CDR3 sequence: CASSLSVRNNGYTF. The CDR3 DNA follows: TGTGCCAGCAGTTTATCGGTCAGAAACAATGGCTACACCTTC.

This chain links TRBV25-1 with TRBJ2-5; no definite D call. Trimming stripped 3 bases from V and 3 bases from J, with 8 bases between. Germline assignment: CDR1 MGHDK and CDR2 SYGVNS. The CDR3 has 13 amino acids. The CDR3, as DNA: TGTGCCAGCAGTGACGGCCTCGAAGAGACCCAGTACTTC. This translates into CASSDGLEETQYF.

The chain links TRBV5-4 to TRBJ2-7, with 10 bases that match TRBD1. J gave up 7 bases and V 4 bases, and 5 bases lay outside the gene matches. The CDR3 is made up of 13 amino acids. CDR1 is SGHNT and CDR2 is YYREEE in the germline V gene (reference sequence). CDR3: CASSRDRGQEQYF. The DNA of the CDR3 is TGTGCCAGCAGCCGAGACAGGGGGCAAGAGCAGTACTTC.

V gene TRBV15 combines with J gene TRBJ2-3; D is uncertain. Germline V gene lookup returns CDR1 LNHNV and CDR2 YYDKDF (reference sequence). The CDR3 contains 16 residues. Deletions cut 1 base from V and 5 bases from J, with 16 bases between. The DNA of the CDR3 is TGTGCCACCAGCAGAGGGTCAAGTGGGGTGGGAGATACGCAGTATTTT. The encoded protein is CATSRGSSGVGDTQYF.

The CDR3 region is CASEQGNEKLFF. DNA of the CDR3: TGTGCCAGCGAACAGGGGAATGAAAAACTGTTTTTT. This chain uses TRBV19 with TRBJ1-4; 7 nucleotides match TRBD1. The germline CDR1 and CDR2 sequences are LNHDA and SQIVND (reference sequence). With V trimmed by 9 bases and J by 5 bases, 3 bases remained unmatched. This CDR3 has 12 amino acids.

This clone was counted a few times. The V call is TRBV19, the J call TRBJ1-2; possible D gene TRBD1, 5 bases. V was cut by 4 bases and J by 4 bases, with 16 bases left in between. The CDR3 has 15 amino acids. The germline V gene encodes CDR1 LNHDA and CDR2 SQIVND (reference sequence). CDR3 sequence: CASSTTGPRGYGYTF. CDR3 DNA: TGTGCCAGTAGTACCACGGGACCACGGGGCTATGGCTACACCTTC. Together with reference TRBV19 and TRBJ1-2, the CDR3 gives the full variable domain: DGGITQSPKYLFRKEGQNVTLSCEQNLNHDAMYWYRQDPGQGLRLIYYSQIVNDFQKGDIAEGYSVSREKKESFPLTVTSAQKNPTAFYLCASSTTGPRGYGYTFGSGTRLTVV.

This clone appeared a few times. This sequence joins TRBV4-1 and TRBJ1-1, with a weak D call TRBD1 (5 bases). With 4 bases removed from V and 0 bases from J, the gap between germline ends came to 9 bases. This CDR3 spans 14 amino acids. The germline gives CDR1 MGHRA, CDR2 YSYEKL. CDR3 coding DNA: TGCGCCAGCAGCCGTCGGGACGTGAACACTGAAGCTTTCTTT. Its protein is CASSRRDVNTEAFF.

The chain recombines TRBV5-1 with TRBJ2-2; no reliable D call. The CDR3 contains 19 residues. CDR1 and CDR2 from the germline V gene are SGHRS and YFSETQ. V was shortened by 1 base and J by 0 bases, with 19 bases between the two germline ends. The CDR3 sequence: CASSLSISLFQTNTGELFF. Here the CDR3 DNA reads TGCGCCAGCAGCTTGTCCATTTCCCTGTTCCAAACGAACACCGGGGAGCTGTTTTTT.

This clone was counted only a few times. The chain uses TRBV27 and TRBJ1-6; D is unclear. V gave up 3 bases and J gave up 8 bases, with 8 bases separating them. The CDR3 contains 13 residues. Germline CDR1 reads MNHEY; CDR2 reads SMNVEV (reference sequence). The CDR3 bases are TGTGCCAGCAGTTTCGCTGAGTATTCACCCCTCCACTTT. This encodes CASSFAEYSPLHF.

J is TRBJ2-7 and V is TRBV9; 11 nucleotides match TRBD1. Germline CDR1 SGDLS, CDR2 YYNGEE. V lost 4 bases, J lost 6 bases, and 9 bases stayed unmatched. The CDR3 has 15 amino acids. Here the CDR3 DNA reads TGTGCCAGCAGCCCTCGGACAGGGGGCCCTTCCGAGCAGTACTTC. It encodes CASSPRTGGPSEQYF.

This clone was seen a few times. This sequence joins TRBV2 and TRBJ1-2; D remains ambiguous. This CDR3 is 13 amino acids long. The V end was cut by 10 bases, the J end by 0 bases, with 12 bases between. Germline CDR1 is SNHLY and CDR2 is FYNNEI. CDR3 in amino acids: CATQSSANYGYTF. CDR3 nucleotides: TGTGCCACCCAGAGTTCAGCTAACTATGGCTACACCTTC.

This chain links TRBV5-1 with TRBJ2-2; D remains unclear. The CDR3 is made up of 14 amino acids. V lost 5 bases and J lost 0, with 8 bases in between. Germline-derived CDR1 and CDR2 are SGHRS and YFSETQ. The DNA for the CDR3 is TGCGCCAGCAGAGAAGGTACGAACACCGGGGAGCTGTTTTTT. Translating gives CASREGTNTGELFF.

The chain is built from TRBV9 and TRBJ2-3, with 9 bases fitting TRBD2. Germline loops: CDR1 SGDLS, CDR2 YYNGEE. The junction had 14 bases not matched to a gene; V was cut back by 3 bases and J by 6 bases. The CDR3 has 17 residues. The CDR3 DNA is TGTGCCAGCAGCGCTACAGGGACTAGCCTCAAGGGCGATACGCAGTATTTT. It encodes CASSATGTSLKGDTQYF.

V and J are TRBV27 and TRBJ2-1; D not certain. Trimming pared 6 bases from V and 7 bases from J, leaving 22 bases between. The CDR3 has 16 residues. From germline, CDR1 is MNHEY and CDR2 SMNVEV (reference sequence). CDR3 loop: CASSHRLGRMGNEQFF. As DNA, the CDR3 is TGTGCCAGCAGCCACCGGCTAGGTCGAATGGGGAATGAGCAGTTCTTC.

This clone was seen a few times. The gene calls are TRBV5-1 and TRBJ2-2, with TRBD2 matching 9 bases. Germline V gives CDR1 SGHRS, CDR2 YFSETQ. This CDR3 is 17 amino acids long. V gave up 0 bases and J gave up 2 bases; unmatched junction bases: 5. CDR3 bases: TGCGCCAGCAGCTTGGCTGCGGGGGGGCATAACACCGGGGAGCTGTTTTTT. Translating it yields CASSLAAGGHNTGELFF.

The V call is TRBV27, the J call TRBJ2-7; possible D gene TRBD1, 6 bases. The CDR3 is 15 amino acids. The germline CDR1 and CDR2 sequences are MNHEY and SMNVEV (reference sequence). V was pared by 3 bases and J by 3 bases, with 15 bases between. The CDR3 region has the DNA TGTGCCAGCAGTTTCAGCAGGGGCCCCAGCTACGAGCAGTACTTC. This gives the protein CASSFSRGPSYEQYF.

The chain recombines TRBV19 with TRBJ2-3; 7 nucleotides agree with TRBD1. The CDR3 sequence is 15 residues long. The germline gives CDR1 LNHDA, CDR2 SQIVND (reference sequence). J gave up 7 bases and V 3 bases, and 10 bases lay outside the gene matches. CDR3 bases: TGTGCCAGTAGTATGGGGCCAGGGGGTTGGAATACGCAGTATTTT. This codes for CASSMGPGGWNTQYF.

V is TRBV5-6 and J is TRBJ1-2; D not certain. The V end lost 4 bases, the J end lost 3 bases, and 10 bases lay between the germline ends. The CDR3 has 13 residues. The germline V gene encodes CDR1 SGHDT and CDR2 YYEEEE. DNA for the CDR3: TGTGCCAGCAGCCAAATTCTGGACTATGGCTACACCTTC. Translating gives CASSQILDYGYTF. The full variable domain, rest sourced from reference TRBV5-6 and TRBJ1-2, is DAGVTQSPTHLIKTRGQQVTLRCSPKSGHDTVSWYQQALGQGPQFIFQYYEEEERQRGNFPDRFSGHQFPNYSSELNVNALLLGDSALYLCASSQILDYGYTFGSGTRLTVV.

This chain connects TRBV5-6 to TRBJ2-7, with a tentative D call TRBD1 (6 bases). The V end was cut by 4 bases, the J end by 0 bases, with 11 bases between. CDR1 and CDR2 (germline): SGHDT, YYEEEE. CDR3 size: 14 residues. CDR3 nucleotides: TGTGCCAGCAGCCACCTGGACAGCTCCTACGAGCAGTACTTC. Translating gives CASSHLDSSYEQYF.

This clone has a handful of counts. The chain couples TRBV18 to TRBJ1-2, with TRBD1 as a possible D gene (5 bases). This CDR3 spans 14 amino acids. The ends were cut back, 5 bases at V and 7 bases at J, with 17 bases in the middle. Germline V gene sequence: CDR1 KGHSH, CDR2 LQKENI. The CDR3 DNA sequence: TGTGCCAGCTCAATACCGGACACGGCCCGTGGCTACACCTTC. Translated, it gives CASSIPDTARGYTF. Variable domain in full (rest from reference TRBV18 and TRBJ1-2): NAGVMQNPRHLVRRRGQEARLRCSPMKGHSHVYWYRQLPEEGLKFMVYLQKENIIDESGMPKERFSAEFPKEGPSILRIQQVVRGDSAAYFCASSIPDTARGYTFGSGTRLTVV.

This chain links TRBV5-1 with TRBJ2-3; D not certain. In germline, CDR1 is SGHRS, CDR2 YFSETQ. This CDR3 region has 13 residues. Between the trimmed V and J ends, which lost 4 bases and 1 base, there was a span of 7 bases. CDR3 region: CASSPGRTDTQYF. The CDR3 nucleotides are TGCGCCAGCAGCCCGGGCCGCACAGATACGCAGTATTTT.

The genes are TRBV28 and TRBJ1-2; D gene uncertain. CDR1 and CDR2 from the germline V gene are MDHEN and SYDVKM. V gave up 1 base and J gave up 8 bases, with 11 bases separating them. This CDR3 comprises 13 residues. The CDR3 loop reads CASSLFHLGGYTF. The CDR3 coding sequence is TGTGCCAGCAGTTTATTCCATCTGGGAGGCTACACCTTC.

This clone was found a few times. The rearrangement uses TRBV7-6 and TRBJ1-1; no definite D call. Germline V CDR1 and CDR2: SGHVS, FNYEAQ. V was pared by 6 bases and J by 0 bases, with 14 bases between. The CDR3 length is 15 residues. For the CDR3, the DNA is TGTGCCAGCAGTCTCTTGAAGGCTTTGAACACTGAAGCTTTCTTT. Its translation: CASSLLKALNTEAFF.